A selection of T cell receptor beta chains follows, all from one sample in a study of early T cells in non-severe SARS-CoV-2 infection. TCRdb re-analysed the 5' RACE reads in MiXCR, keeping a single row per CDR3 protein. This sample has tens of thousands of distinct CDR3 sequences, with under 10% found just once. Source material: whole blood. The source of these receptors is an adult who was a healthcare worker with PCR-confirmed SARS-CoV-2 infection or an uninfected control (not recorded which). Each CDR3 is given with its conserved first and last residue. The order of the fields is V gene, clone size, J gene, D gene, CDR3 protein, CDR3 DNA. A D gene is named only where the DNA matches it firmly. Not every row has a clone size; where given, it reads once, few, many or a size class.

TRBV29-1	many	TRBJ1-2	TRBD1	CSVEPLQGAVWYGYTF	TGCAGCGTTGAACCACTCCAGGGGGCGGTTTGGTATGGCTACACCTTC
TRBV11-2	many	TRBJ2-6	-	CASSFLGGANVLTF	TGTGCCAGCAGCTTCTTGGGAGGGGCCAACGTCCTGACTTTC
TRBV29-1	few	TRBJ2-5	-	CSVEVGGEETQYF	TGCAGCGTTGAAGTTGGCGGGGAAGAGACCCAGTACTTC
TRBV18	few	TRBJ1-1	-	CASSQAQNTEAFF	TGTGCCAGCTCACAGGCGCAGAACACTGAAGCTTTCTTT
TRBV12-3/TRBV12-4	few	TRBJ2-3	-	CASSPAGAPDTQYF	TGTGCCAGCAGTCCGGCCGGAGCTCCAGATACGCAGTATTTT
TRBV7-8	many	TRBJ2-7	TRBD2	CASSAGGDAYEQYF	TGTGCCAGCAGCGCCGGGGGGGACGCTTACGAGCAGTACTTC
TRBV7-2	few	TRBJ1-5	TRBD1	CASSPGTGTQHF	TGTGCCAGCAGCCCAGGGACAGGTACCCAGCATTTT
TRBV24-1	many	TRBJ1-1	-	CATSDWVNTEAFF	TGTGCCACCAGTGATTGGGTGAACACTGAAGCTTTCTTT
TRBV5-1	-	TRBJ1-1	-	CASSSGTTEAFF	TGCGCCAGCAGCTCGGGGACCACTGAAGCTTTCTTT
TRBV3-1	few	TRBJ2-7	-	CASSQDTHRVPYEQYF	TGTGCCAGCAGCCAGGACACTCACAGGGTCCCCTACGAGCAGTACTTC
TRBV3-1	many	TRBJ1-2	TRBD1	CASSQDNIGQGTHGYTF	TGTGCCAGCAGCCAAGATAATATAGGACAGGGGACGCATGGCTACACCTTC
TRBV6-2/TRBV6-3	-	TRBJ1-2	-	CASSPDNSGGYTF	TGTGCCAGCAGTCCGGACAACTCTGGAGGCTACACCTTC
TRBV9	-	TRBJ2-2	-	CASSANAVASSGGELFF	TGTGCCAGCAGCGCCAACGCCGTGGCTAGCTCGGGCGGGGAGCTGTTTTTT
TRBV18	few	TRBJ1-1	-	CASSGQTAGTEAFF	TGTGCCAGCTCCGGACAGACCGCGGGCACTGAAGCTTTCTTT
TRBV20-1	-	TRBJ2-1	-	CSAKEGAWEQFF	TGCAGTGCCAAGGAGGGGGCGTGGGAGCAGTTCTTC
TRBV10-3	once	TRBJ2-3	TRBD2	CAATPATGGEDTQYF	TGTGCCGCAACTCCAGCGACGGGAGGTGAAGATACGCAGTATTTT
TRBV7-6	many	TRBJ2-7	TRBD2	CASSQGEGREDDEQYF	TGTGCCAGCAGCCAAGGGGAGGGGAGGGAGGACGACGAGCAGTACTTC
TRBV5-1	many	TRBJ2-5	TRBD2	CASSFEGGETQYF	TGCGCCAGCAGCTTCGAGGGAGGGGAGACCCAGTACTTC
TRBV29-1	-	TRBJ2-1	-	CSGLTSYNEQFF	TGCAGCGGCCTAACCTCCTACAATGAGCAGTTCTTC
TRBV29-1	many	TRBJ1-2	-	CSARPLMGGYTF	TGCAGCGCAAGGCCGTTGATGGGTGGCTACACCTTC
TRBV25-1	many	TRBJ2-1	TRBD2	CASSETSGRQNEQFF	TGTGCCAGCAGTGAAACTAGCGGGAGACAGAATGAGCAGTTCTTC
TRBV27	many	TRBJ2-7	-	CASSMKGRGSYEQYF	TGTGCCAGCAGCATGAAGGGACGGGGATCCTACGAGCAGTACTTC
TRBV5-6	few	TRBJ2-3	-	CVSSLANARAGTDTQYF	TGTGTCAGCAGCTTGGCCAACGCCCGGGCGGGCACAGATACGCAGTATTTT
TRBV11-2	many	TRBJ2-3	-	CASSPRWGADTQYF	TGTGCCAGCAGTCCCCGATGGGGGGCAGATACGCAGTATTTT
TRBV30	many	TRBJ2-4	TRBD2	CAWSNGRGNIQYF	TGTGCCTGGAGTAACGGGAGGGGAAACATTCAGTACTTC
TRBV20-1	few	TRBJ1-2	-	CSARDPRQGDAYGYTF	TGCAGTGCTAGAGATCCCCGGCAGGGTGACGCCTATGGCTACACCTTC
TRBV6-6	many	TRBJ2-3	-	CASSSDSDTQYF	TGTGCCAGCAGTTCGGATTCAGATACGCAGTATTTT
TRBV7-3	-	TRBJ2-3	-	CASSSGATDTQYF	TGTGCCAGCAGCTCAGGGGCCACAGATACGCAGTATTTT
TRBV7-3	many	TRBJ1-1	-	CASSLYSSIGSEAFF	TGTGCCAGCAGCTTATACTCGTCCATCGGGAGTGAAGCTTTCTTT
TRBV5-1	many	TRBJ2-7	TRBD1	CASSLATGLQYF	TGCGCCAGCAGCTTGGCGACAGGGCTACAGTACTTC
TRBV27	many	TRBJ1-5	-	CASRQTPNQPQHF	TGTGCCAGCAGGCAAACCCCCAATCAGCCCCAGCATTTT
TRBV18	many	TRBJ2-7	TRBD1	CASLGQGRRDEQYF	TGTGCCAGCCTAGGACAGGGTAGGAGGGACGAGCAGTACTTC
TRBV7-9	many	TRBJ1-4	-	CASSSKTGRGTIGTNEKLFF	TGTGCCAGCAGCTCGAAAACGGGGAGAGGGACAATCGGGACTAATGAAAAACTGTTTTTT
TRBV2	-	TRBJ2-5	-	CASRVQETQYF	TGTGCCAGCAGGGTCCAAGAGACCCAGTACTTC
TRBV7-9	-	TRBJ1-1	-	CASSSNIRGNTEAFF	TGTGCCAGCAGCTCCAACATCCGCGGGAACACTGAAGCTTTCTTT
TRBV5-1	many	TRBJ1-1	TRBD1	CASRTGTVDTEAFF	TGCGCCAGCAGGACCGGGACAGTGGACACTGAAGCTTTCTTT
TRBV7-9	many	TRBJ1-2	TRBD1	CASSLGGTGRTGYTF	TGTGCCAGCAGCTTAGGAGGGACAGGGAGGACTGGCTACACCTTC
TRBV27	few	TRBJ2-7	-	CASSSLDSIYEQYF	TGTGCCAGCAGTTCCTTGGACAGTATCTACGAGCAGTACTTC
TRBV3-1	few	TRBJ2-7	-	CAALKREDYEQYF	TGTGCCGCCCTGAAACGAGAAGACTACGAGCAGTACTTC
TRBV10-3	-	TRBJ2-7	-	CAISEFGENEQYF	TGTGCCATCAGTGAGTTTGGGGAGAACGAGCAGTACTTC
TRBV12-3/TRBV12-4	-	TRBJ2-7	TRBD2	CASSESGLAGVKEQYF	TGTGCCAGCAGTGAGTCCGGACTAGCGGGAGTAAAGGAGCAGTACTTC
TRBV11-1	many	TRBJ2-1	TRBD2	CASSSTSGTYNEQFF	TGTGCCAGCAGCTCCACTAGCGGAACCTACAATGAGCAGTTCTTC
TRBV27	-	TRBJ2-7	-	CASRGMGQGQYEQYF	TGTGCCAGCAGGGGAATGGGGCAGGGGCAATACGAGCAGTACTTC
TRBV7-9	few	TRBJ1-4	-	CASSLGTPDNEKLFF	TGTGCCAGCAGCTTAGGGACACCGGATAATGAAAAACTGTTTTTT